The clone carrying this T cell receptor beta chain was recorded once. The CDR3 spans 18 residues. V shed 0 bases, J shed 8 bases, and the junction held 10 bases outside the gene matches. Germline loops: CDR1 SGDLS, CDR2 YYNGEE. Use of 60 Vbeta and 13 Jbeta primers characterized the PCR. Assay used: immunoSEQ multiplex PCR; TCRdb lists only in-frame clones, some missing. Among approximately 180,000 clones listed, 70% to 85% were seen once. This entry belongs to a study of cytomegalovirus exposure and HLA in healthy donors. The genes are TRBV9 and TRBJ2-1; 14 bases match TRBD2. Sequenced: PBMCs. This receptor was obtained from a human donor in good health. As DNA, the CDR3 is TGTGCCAGCAGCGTAGCAGAGAAAGGACTAGCGGGGGGATATGAGCAGTTCTTC. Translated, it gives CASSVAEKGLAGGYEQFF.